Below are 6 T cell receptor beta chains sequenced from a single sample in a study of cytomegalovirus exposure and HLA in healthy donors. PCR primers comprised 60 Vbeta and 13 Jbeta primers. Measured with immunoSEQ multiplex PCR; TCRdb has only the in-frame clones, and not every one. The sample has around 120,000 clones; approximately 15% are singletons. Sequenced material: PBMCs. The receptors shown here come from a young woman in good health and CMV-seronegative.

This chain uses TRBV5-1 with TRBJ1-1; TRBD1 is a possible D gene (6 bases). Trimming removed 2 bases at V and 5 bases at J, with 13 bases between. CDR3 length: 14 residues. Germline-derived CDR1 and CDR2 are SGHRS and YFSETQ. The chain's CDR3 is CASSLTPRGTEAFF. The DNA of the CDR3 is TGCGCCAGCAGCTTAACCCCAAGGGGGACTGAAGCTTTCTTT.

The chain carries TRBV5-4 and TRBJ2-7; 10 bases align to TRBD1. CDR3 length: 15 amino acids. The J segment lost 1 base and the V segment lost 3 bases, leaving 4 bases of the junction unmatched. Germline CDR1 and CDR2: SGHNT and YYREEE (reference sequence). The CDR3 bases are TGTGCCAGCAGCTCGACAGGGGGCTTTTCCTACGAGCAGTACTTC. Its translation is CASSSTGGFSYEQYF.

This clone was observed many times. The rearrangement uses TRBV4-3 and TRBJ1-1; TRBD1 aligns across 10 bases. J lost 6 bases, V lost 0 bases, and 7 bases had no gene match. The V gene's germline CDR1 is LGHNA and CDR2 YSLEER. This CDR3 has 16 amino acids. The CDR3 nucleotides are TGCGCCAGCAGCCAAGAACTCGGACAGGGGGGATCTGAAGCTTTCTTT. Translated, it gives CASSQELGQGGSEAFF.

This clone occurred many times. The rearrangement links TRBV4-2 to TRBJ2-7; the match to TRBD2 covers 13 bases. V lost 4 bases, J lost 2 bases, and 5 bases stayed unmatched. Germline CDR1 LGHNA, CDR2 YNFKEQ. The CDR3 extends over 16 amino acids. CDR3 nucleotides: TGTGCCAGCAGCCCTCGGACTAGCGGGGGCACCTACGAGCAGTACTTC. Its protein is CASSPRTSGGTYEQYF.

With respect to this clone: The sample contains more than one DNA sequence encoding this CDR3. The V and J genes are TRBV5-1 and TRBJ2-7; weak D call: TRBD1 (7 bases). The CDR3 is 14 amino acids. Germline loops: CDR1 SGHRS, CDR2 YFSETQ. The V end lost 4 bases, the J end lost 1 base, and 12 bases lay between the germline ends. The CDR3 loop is CASSPGDSSYEQYF. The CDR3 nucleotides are TGCGCCAGCAGCCCGGGGGACAGTTCCTACGAGCAGTACTTC.

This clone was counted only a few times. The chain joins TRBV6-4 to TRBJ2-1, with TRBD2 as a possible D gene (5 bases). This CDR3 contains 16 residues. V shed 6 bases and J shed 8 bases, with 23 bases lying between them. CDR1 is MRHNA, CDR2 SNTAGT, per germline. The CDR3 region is CASSLDGGSGLHEQFF. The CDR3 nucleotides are TGTGCCAGCAGCTTGGATGGCGGGTCCGGGCTGCATGAGCAGTTCTTC.